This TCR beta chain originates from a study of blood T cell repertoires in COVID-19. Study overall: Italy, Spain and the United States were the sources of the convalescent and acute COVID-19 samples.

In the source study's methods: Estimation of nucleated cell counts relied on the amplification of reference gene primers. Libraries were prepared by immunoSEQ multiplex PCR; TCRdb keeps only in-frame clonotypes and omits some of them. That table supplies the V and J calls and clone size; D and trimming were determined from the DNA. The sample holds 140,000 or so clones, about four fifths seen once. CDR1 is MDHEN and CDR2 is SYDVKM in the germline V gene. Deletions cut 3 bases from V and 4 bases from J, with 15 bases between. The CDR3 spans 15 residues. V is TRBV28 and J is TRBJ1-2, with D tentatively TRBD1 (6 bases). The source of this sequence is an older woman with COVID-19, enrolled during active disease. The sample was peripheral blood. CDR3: CASSLQGGWGYGYTF. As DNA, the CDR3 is TGTGCCAGCAGTTTGCAAGGGGGATGGGGCTATGGCTACACCTTC.